This entry describes one T cell receptor (beta chain). The entry originates in a study of shared clonotypes between healthy human individuals. Libraries were prepared by immunoSEQ multiplex PCR; TCRdb keeps only in-frame clonotypes and omits some of them. The repertoire holds 650,000 to 750,000 clones, with less than 80% as singletons. CDR1 and CDR2 (germline): KGHSH, LQKENI. The length of the CDR3 is 19 residues. V lost 3 bases to trimming and J lost 0 bases; unmatched junction nucleotides: 14. The chain employs TRBV18 and TRBJ1-5; 7 nucleotides match TRBD1. The material sequenced was memory CD4+ T cells sorted from blood. Subset here: CD45RA-negative fraction. The sequence was collected from a woman in her 30s in good health. The CDR3 DNA follows: TGTGCCAGCTCACCCTCAGGGGGACCGGACGTTTTTAGCAATCAGCCCCAGCATTTT. Its translation is CASSPSGGPDVFSNQPQHF.